This entry describes one T cell receptor beta chain. Its specificity is not known. The record originates from a study of T cell responses to AZD1222 COVID-19 vaccine. Study-level results: Spike-specific TCR breadth and depth grew following two AZD1222 doses.

The protocol was immunoSEQ multiplex PCR, while the TCRdb copy is restricted to in-frame clones and leaves out a portion. The table lists around 130,000 clones, 70% to 90% of them singletons. The source of this sequence is an adult who received the AZD1222 COVID-19 vaccine. Source: peripheral blood, taken 28 days after the second AZD1222 dose.

The CDR3 loop is CAISESATHLYF. CDR3 DNA: TGTGCCATCAGTGAGTCCGCCACTCACTTATACTTC. The rearrangement joins TRBV10-3 to TRBJ2-5; no firm D call. This CDR3 spans 12 amino acids. Germline V gene lookup returns CDR1 ENHRY and CDR2 SYGVKD. Trimming left V 0 bases short and J 14 bases short, with 13 bases between.